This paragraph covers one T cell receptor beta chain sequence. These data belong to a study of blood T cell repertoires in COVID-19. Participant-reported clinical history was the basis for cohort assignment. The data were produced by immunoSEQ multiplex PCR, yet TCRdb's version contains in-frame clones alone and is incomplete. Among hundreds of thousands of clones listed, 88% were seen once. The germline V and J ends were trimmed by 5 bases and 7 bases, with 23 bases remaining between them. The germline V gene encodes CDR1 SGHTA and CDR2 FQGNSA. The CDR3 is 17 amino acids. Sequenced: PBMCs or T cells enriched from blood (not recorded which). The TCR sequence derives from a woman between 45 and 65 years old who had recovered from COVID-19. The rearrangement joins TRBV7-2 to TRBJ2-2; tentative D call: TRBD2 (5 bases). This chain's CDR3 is CASSPRLLVGGHGELFF. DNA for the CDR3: TGTGCCAGCAGCCCCCGGCTGCTAGTAGGCGGGCACGGGGAGCTGTTTTTT.